A selection of T cell receptor beta chains follows, all from one sample in a study of CD8 T cells in ankylosing spondylitis. TCRdb used MiXCR to reprocess the 5' RACE reads, holding one entry per CDR3 protein. The sample carries about 280,000 distinct CDR3 sequences, around 20% recorded once. Sequencing was done on a sample of blood, either unsorted or a sorted T cell fraction (not recorded which). The source of these receptors is a male donor with ankylosing spondylitis or in good health (not recorded which). Each CDR3 is given with its conserved first and last residue. Fields, in order: clone size, J gene, V gene, CDR3 length, D gene, CDR3 DNA, CDR3 protein. D genes are given only for firm matches. Rows may omit the clone size; those that give it use once, few, many or a size class.

size: -
J: TRBJ1-1
V: TRBV7-8
length: 15
D: TRBD1
DNA: TGTGCCAGCAGCGCCCCTACAGGGGGCCGTACTGAAGCTTTCTTT
CDR3: CASSAPTGGRTEAFF

size: few
J: TRBJ1-2
V: TRBV5-1
length: 14
D: -
DNA: TGCGCCAGCAGCTTCTCGGACACTAACTATGGCTACACCTTC
CDR3: CASSFSDTNYGYTF

size: few
J: TRBJ2-1
V: TRBV6-1
length: 11
D: -
DNA: TGTGCCAGCAGTGAAAATTGGGATCAGTTCTTC
CDR3: CASSENWDQFF

size: -
J: TRBJ1-6
V: TRBV6-4
length: 18
D: TRBD1
DNA: TGTGCCAGCAGTGTTACTGGACAGGGGGTCTCCGATAATTCACCCCTCCACTTT
CDR3: CASSVTGQGVSDNSPLHF

size: many
J: TRBJ2-5
V: TRBV20-1
length: 14
D: TRBD1
DNA: TGCAGTGTCCATACAGGGGAAGGCGGAGAGACCCAGTACTTC
CDR3: CSVHTGEGGETQYF

size: few
J: TRBJ1-2
V: TRBV30
length: 12
D: TRBD1
DNA: TGTGCCTGGATCGACAGGGGATATGGCTACACCTTC
CDR3: CAWIDRGYGYTF

size: -
J: TRBJ2-3
V: TRBV5-1
length: 16
D: TRBD1
DNA: TGCGCCAGCAGCTTGCTGGACAGGCCTTACACAGATACGCAGTATTTT
CDR3: CASSLLDRPYTDTQYF

size: -
J: TRBJ2-1
V: TRBV5-5
length: 12
D: -
DNA: TGTGCCAGCAGCTTGGCGCCGGATGAGCAGTTCTTC
CDR3: CASSLAPDEQFF

size: -
J: TRBJ2-3
V: TRBV29-1
length: 16
D: TRBD2
DNA: TGCAGCGCAGACGGGACTAGCGGGAGAGGCACAGATACGCAGTATTTT
CDR3: CSADGTSGRGTDTQYF

size: -
J: TRBJ2-1
V: TRBV7-7
length: 17
D: TRBD2
DNA: TGTGCCAGCAGCTTCGGACTAGTCGGATCACCATACAATGAGCAGTTCTTC
CDR3: CASSFGLVGSPYNEQFF

size: many
J: TRBJ2-3
V: TRBV12-3/TRBV12-4
length: 16
D: -
DNA: TGTGCCAGCAGCCCTGGATCATTTAGGGGAACAGATACGCAGTATTTT
CDR3: CASSPGSFRGTDTQYF

size: few
J: TRBJ1-2
V: TRBV27
length: 15
D: TRBD1
DNA: TGTGCCAGCAGTCCAAGGACAGGGACCGACTATGGCTACACCTTC
CDR3: CASSPRTGTDYGYTF

size: -
J: TRBJ2-6
V: TRBV5-1
length: 15
D: -
DNA: TGCGCCAGCAGCCCTCCGGAATCTGGGGCCAACGTCCTGACTTTC
CDR3: CASSPPESGANVLTF

size: few
J: TRBJ1-5
V: TRBV5-1
length: 15
D: -
DNA: TGCGCCAGCAGCTTATCGGGGGAGCGCAATCAGCCCCAGCATTTT
CDR3: CASSLSGERNQPQHF

size: -
J: TRBJ2-1
V: TRBV5-1
length: 12
D: -
DNA: TGCGCCAGCAGCTCCAGGGACGGCGGGCAGTTCTTC
CDR3: CASSSRDGGQFF

size: few
J: TRBJ2-3
V: TRBV5-1
length: 15
D: -
DNA: TGCGCCAGCAGCTTGTGGGGCACTAGCACAGATACGCAGTATTTT
CDR3: CASSLWGTSTDTQYF

size: few
J: TRBJ2-3
V: TRBV5-1
length: 15
D: TRBD2
DNA: TGCGCCAGCAAATGGGCGGGAGGAGAGCTTAATACGCAGTATTTT
CDR3: CASKWAGGELNTQYF

size: many
J: TRBJ2-1
V: TRBV4-1
length: 14
D: -
DNA: TGCGCCAGCAGCCGCGTCAGCTTCCACAATGAGCAGTTCTTC
CDR3: CASSRVSFHNEQFF

size: few
J: TRBJ1-1
V: TRBV11-2
length: 14
D: -
DNA: TGTGCCAGCAGGTACGATCCAGTCAACACTGAAGCTTTCTTT
CDR3: CASRYDPVNTEAFF

size: -
J: TRBJ1-1
V: TRBV24-1
length: 14
D: -
DNA: TGTGCCACCAGTGATTATCAGGGCCGCACTGAAGCTTTCTTT
CDR3: CATSDYQGRTEAFF

size: -
J: TRBJ2-2
V: TRBV4-2
length: 13
D: -
DNA: TGTGCCAGCAGCCAAGAAACTGACGGGGAGCTGTTTTTT
CDR3: CASSQETDGELFF

size: -
J: TRBJ2-5
V: TRBV6-6
length: 13
D: -
DNA: TGTGCCGCAGGCCTAGGCGGCCAAGAGACCCAGTACTTC
CDR3: CAAGLGGQETQYF

size: few
J: TRBJ1-4
V: TRBV12-3/TRBV12-4
length: 14
D: -
DNA: TGTGCCAGCAGTTTAGGGCGGCTTAATGAAAAACTGTTTTTT
CDR3: CASSLGRLNEKLFF

size: few
J: TRBJ1-4
V: TRBV28
length: 17
D: -
DNA: TGTGCCAGCAGCCCTACCGGGACGATAGCAACTAATGAAAAACTGTTTTTT
CDR3: CASSPTGTIATNEKLFF

size: -
J: TRBJ2-3
V: TRBV7-9
length: 11
D: -
DNA: TGTGCCCTCATGATAACAGATACGCAGTATTTT
CDR3: CALMITDTQYF

size: few
J: TRBJ2-1
V: TRBV5-1
length: 13
D: -
DNA: TGCGCCAGCAGCTTGGTCCAGGGGTACGAGCAGTTCTTC
CDR3: CASSLVQGYEQFF

size: -
J: TRBJ2-1
V: TRBV7-2
length: 15
D: -
DNA: TGTGCCAGCAGCTTACCGGGTAGGGTCTACAATGAGCAGTTCTTC
CDR3: CASSLPGRVYNEQFF

size: few
J: TRBJ1-2
V: TRBV3-1
length: 14
D: -
DNA: TGTGCCAGCAGCCAACCGGGACAACGGGGAGGCTACACCTTC
CDR3: CASSQPGQRGGYTF

size: many
J: TRBJ2-1
V: TRBV4-1
length: 13
D: -
DNA: TGCGCCAGCAGCCAAGTTGTCAGCAATGAGCAGTTCTTC
CDR3: CASSQVVSNEQFF

size: -
J: TRBJ1-6
V: TRBV12-3/TRBV12-4
length: 15
D: -
DNA: TGTGCCAGCAGTCCTCGAGGCCCAGGGAATTCACCCCTCCACTTT
CDR3: CASSPRGPGNSPLHF

size: few
J: TRBJ1-1
V: TRBV5-1
length: 14
D: TRBD1
DNA: TGCGCCAGCAGCGAGGGGACAGAGTTCACTGAAGCTTTCTTT
CDR3: CASSEGTEFTEAFF

size: many
J: TRBJ2-6
V: TRBV5-1
length: 13
D: -
DNA: TGCGCCAGCACAGCAGCTGGGGCCAACGTCCTGACTTTC
CDR3: CASTAAGANVLTF

size: -
J: TRBJ2-5
V: TRBV2
length: 15
D: -
DNA: TGTGCCAGCAGTGAAGGGGCCCCGAAACAAGAGACCCAGTACTTC
CDR3: CASSEGAPKQETQYF

size: -
J: TRBJ2-3
V: TRBV5-6
length: 14
D: TRBD2
DNA: TGTGCCAGCAGCTTGGGACTAGCGGGGAATACGCAGTATTTT
CDR3: CASSLGLAGNTQYF

size: few
J: TRBJ2-1
V: TRBV7-6
length: 16
D: TRBD1
DNA: TGTGCCAGCAGCTATAGGCCGGGACAGGGTAACAATGAGCAGTTCTTC
CDR3: CASSYRPGQGNNEQFF